This entry lists 8 T cell receptor beta chains sequenced from one sample in a study of early T cells in non-severe SARS-CoV-2 infection. TCRdb fed the 5' RACE reads into MiXCR, producing one record per CDR3 protein. The sample records 30,000 to 45,000 distinct CDR3 sequences, 3% to 4% being singletons. Sequencing was done on a sample of whole blood. The receptors derive from an adult who was a healthcare worker with PCR-confirmed SARS-CoV-2 infection or an uninfected control (not recorded which).

This clonotype was recorded at least ten times. The V call is TRBV10-3, the J call TRBJ1-2, with D perhaps TRBD1 (6 bases). V lost 4 bases and J lost 10, with 10 bases in between. Per the germline V gene, CDR1 is ENHRY and CDR2 is SYGVKD. This CDR3 region has 11 residues. This CDR3 reads CAISGAGAYTF. CDR3 bases: TGTGCCATCAGTGGTGCAGGGGCCTACACCTTC.

This clonotype appeared many times. This chain links TRBV10-3 with TRBJ2-5; D could derive from TRBD1 or TRBD2 (5 bases each). Deletions cut 4 bases from V and 3 bases from J, with 9 bases between. The CDR3 sequence is 13 residues long. Looked up from germline, CDR1 is ENHRY and CDR2 is SYGVKD. Written as DNA, the CDR3 is TGTGCCATCAGTGCTCGGGGCGAAGAGACCCAGTACTTC. This codes for CAISARGEETQYF.

The sample holds many counts of this clonotype. The V and J genes are TRBV20-1 and TRBJ2-1; tentatively, D is TRBD2 (5 bases). There are 14 residues in the CDR3. V was trimmed by 1 base and J by 3 bases, leaving 10 bases between them. Per germline, CDR1 DFQATT and CDR2 SNEGSKA (reference sequence). The CDR3 coding sequence is TGCAGTGCTAGAGTTGAGGGAATCTACAATGAGCAGTTCTTC. It translates to CSARVEGIYNEQFF.

The genes are TRBV28 and TRBJ2-6; D call uncertain. V lost 5 bases and J 0 bases, leaving 8 bases between the germline ends. Per germline, CDR1 MDHEN and CDR2 SYDVKM. The CDR3 is 15 residues long. As DNA, the CDR3 is TGTGCCAGCAGTATCACAGCCTCTGGGGCCAACGTCCTGACTTTC. Translating gives CASSITASGANVLTF. Using reference TRBV28 and TRBJ2-6 for the parts outside the CDR3, the full variable domain is DVKVTQSSRYLVKRTGEKVFLECVQDMDHENMFWYRQDPGLGLRLIYFSYDVKMKEKGDIPEGYSVSREKKERFSLILESASTNQTSMYLCASSITASGANVLTFGAGSRLTVL.

Here the CDR3 DNA reads TGTGCCAGCAGCCGAAGTGGACTAGTGACGTCCAATGAGCAGTTCTTC. Its translation is CASSRSGLVTSNEQFF. The rearrangement links TRBV5-4 to TRBJ2-1; 7 positions match TRBD2. Germline assignment: CDR1 SGHNT and CDR2 YYREEE (reference sequence). The J segment lost 6 bases and the V segment lost 4 bases, leaving 13 bases of the junction unmatched. This CDR3 has 16 amino acids.

V usage is TRBV7-6 and J usage is TRBJ2-7; weak D call: TRBD2 (7 bases). Germline V gene data show CDR1 as SGHVS and CDR2 as FNYEAQ. Trimming took off 1 base at V and 0 bases at J, with 10 bases between the two ends. The length of the CDR3 is 15 residues. The CDR3 nucleotides read TGTGCCAGCAGCTTAGACGGGGGGCTCTCCTACGAGCAGTACTTC. Protein product: CASSLDGGLSYEQYF.

This clonotype was seen at least ten times. V gene TRBV7-8 combines with J gene TRBJ1-5; maybe TRBD1 (5 bases). V lost 5 bases to trimming and J lost 3 bases, with 14 bases between them. The CDR3 is 15 amino acids. Germline V gene sequence: CDR1 SGHVS, CDR2 FQNEAQ. Here the CDR3 DNA reads TGTGCCAGCAGCCCGGGCCAAGGGGCCAATCAGCCCCAGCATTTT. Its protein product is CASSPGQGANQPQHF.

This clonotype was found many times. The chain recombines TRBV20-1 with TRBJ1-3, with D perhaps matching TRBD1 (6 bases). The CDR3 length is 16 residues. With 0 bases removed from V and 0 bases from J, the gap between germline ends came to 12 bases. Germline V gene data show CDR1 as DFQATT and CDR2 as SNEGSKA (reference sequence). CDR3 bases: TGCAGTGCTAGAGACTCAGAAGGGGGCTCTGGAAACACCATATATTTT. It yields the protein CSARDSEGGSGNTIYF.